This TCR beta chain appears in the sequencing data of a study of cytomegalovirus exposure and HLA in healthy donors. The CDR3 is made up of 15 amino acids. V was pared by 4 bases and J by 0 bases, with 5 bases of the junction left unmatched. Germline V lookup: CDR1 ENHRY, CDR2 SYGVKD. Researchers ran the PCR with 60 Vbeta and 13 Jbeta primers. Generated by immunoSEQ multiplex PCR, the TCRdb table keeps only in-frame clones and is missing some. The top ten clones hold approximately 1.5% of a sample with 180,000 or so clones, 9.5% of them seen once. This chain connects TRBV10-3 to TRBJ1-1; the match to TRBD1 covers 7 bases. This TCR derives from a woman in her twenties or thirties in good health and CMV-seropositive. Sequenced: PBMCs. In DNA form, the CDR3 reads TGTGCCATCAGTGCGACGGGACAGATGAACACTGAAGCTTTCTTT. Translation: CAISATGQMNTEAFF.